A selection of T cell receptor beta chains follows, all from one sample in a study of T cell repertoires in cytomegalovirus infection. MiXCR, run by TCRdb on the reads, gives a single entry per CDR3 protein. The sample contains about 78,000 distinct CDR3 sequences, roughly 39% of which appear only once. These receptors' targets are unknown. This specimen consisted of CD8+ T cells from cultured PBMCs, obtained from culture after CMV antigen stimulation. These receptors originate from a human donor in good health (CMV status not recorded). Some clones in this sample may be carry-over from other donors' samples. The CDR3 runs from the conserved cysteine through the conserved F or W. Each record gives: V gene, D gene, J gene, clone size, CDR3 protein, CDR3 DNA. A D gene is named only where the DNA matches it firmly. The listing skips clone size in some rows; elsewhere it reads once, few, many or a size class.

>TRBV7-9|.|TRBJ2-7|few
CASSDGQSYEQYF
TGTGCCAGCAGCGACGGACAGTCCTACGAGCAGTACTTC
>TRBV20-1|TRBD2|TRBJ2-7|.
CSADSGESYEQYF
TGCAGTGCCGACAGCGGGGAATCCTACGAGCAGTACTTC
>TRBV6-1|.|TRBJ2-7|few
CASSPNGDEQYF
TGTGCCAGCAGTCCAAACGGGGACGAGCAGTACTTC
>TRBV12-5|.|TRBJ2-7|.
CASGLVEVSEQYF
TGTGCTAGTGGTTTGGTAGAAGTTTCGGAGCAGTACTTC
>TRBV7-9|.|TRBJ2-5|few
CASSHPRGQETQYF
TGTGCCAGCAGCCACCCTCGCGGGCAAGAGACCCAGTACTTC
>TRBV7-2|TRBD2|TRBJ2-3|few
CASSLVETSVDTQYF
TGTGCCAGCAGCTTAGTAGAGACTAGCGTCGATACGCAGTATTTT
>TRBV2|.|TRBJ2-7|.
CASSEPRGGAYEQYF
TGTGCCAGCAGTGAACCCCGAGGGGGGGCCTACGAGCAGTACTTC
>TRBV7-6|TRBD1|TRBJ1-5|.
CASSPGTGREEPQHF
TGTGCCAGCAGCCCAGGGACAGGCCGAGAGGAGCCCCAGCATTTT
>TRBV7-6|TRBD1|TRBJ1-6|many
CASSYGTDNSPLHF
TGTGCCAGCAGCTACGGGACAGATAATTCACCCCTCCACTTT
>TRBV5-8|.|TRBJ1-5|.
CASSLIGSYSNQPQHF
TGTGCCAGCAGCTTGATAGGGAGCTATAGCAATCAGCCCCAGCATTTT
>TRBV4-2|.|TRBJ1-4|.
CASSQAGTFIEKLFF
TGTGCCAGCAGCCAGGCCGGGACATTCATTGAAAAACTGTTTTTT
>TRBV7-4|.|TRBJ1-1|.
CATGETEAFF
TGTGCCACAGGGGAAACTGAAGCTTTCTTT
>TRBV27|.|TRBJ2-1|once
CASTDGGNEQFF
TGTGCCAGCACAGACGGGGGCAATGAGCAGTTCTTC
>TRBV6-1|.|TRBJ2-3|.
CASIEGGTDTQYF
TGTGCCAGCATCGAAGGGGGTACGGATACGCAGTATTTT
>TRBV12-3/TRBV12-4|.|TRBJ2-7|few
CASSFRTLATADSRGEQYF
TGTGCCAGCAGTTTCCGCACTCTCGCCACCGCGGACAGCCGCGGGGAGCAGTACTTC
>TRBV12-5|TRBD1|TRBJ2-1|few
CASGLGTGDYNEQFF
TGTGCTAGTGGTTTAGGGACAGGGGATTACAATGAGCAGTTCTTC
>TRBV6-1|.|TRBJ1-6|many
CASTTPRTGNSPLHF
TGTGCCAGCACCACACCTCGGACGGGTAATTCACCCCTCCACTTT
>TRBV27|.|TRBJ1-1|few
CASSTGWKTNTEAFF
TGTGCCAGCAGTACAGGGTGGAAGACGAACACTGAAGCTTTCTTT
>TRBV7-2|.|TRBJ2-7|.
CASSLNRVSGHEQYF
TGTGCCAGCAGCTTAAACAGGGTTTCGGGCCACGAGCAGTACTTC
>TRBV10-3|.|TRBJ2-7|.
CAINPRGTFGVQYF
TGTGCCATCAATCCCAGGGGGACTTTCGGGGTGCAGTACTTC
>TRBV14|TRBD1|TRBJ2-7|.
CASSQDNRGYEQYF
TGTGCCAGCAGCCAAGACAACAGGGGCTACGAGCAGTACTTC
>TRBV4-1|.|TRBJ1-1|once
CASSQVGQTEAFF
TGCGCCAGCAGCCAAGTTGGGCAGACTGAAGCTTTCTTT